The 23 T cell receptor beta chains presented below share a single source sample, sequenced in a study of T cell responses to AZD1222 COVID-19 vaccine. TCRdb's copy holds only in-frame clones and misses some; the assay was immunoSEQ multiplex PCR. The sample carries some 120,000 clones, 80% to 90% recorded once. This material consisted of peripheral blood, taken on day 0 of AZD1222 vaccination. These receptor sequences come from an adult in good health.

This rearrangement joins TRBV2 to TRBJ1-5; D possibly corresponds to TRBD1 (5 bases). The CDR3 sequence is 16 residues long. The V and J ends lost 0 bases and 3 bases respectively, with 12 bases between them. CDR1 SNHLY and CDR2 FYNNEI come from the germline V gene. In nucleotides, the CDR3 is TGTGCCAGCAGTGAAGCCCTCCGGGGCTTCAATCAGCCCCAGCATTTT. Amino acids: CASSEALRGFNQPQHF.

The table lists this clone with a few counts. V usage is TRBV25-1 and J usage is TRBJ2-7; TRBD1 agrees at 12 bases. This CDR3 contains 17 residues. Germline-derived CDR1 and CDR2 are MGHDK and SYGVNS. J lost 4 bases, V lost 5 bases, and 12 bases had no gene match. The CDR3 loop is CASSKGQGARKVYEQYF. CDR3 in DNA: TGTGCCAGCAGTAAGGGACAGGGGGCGCGTAAGGTATACGAGCAGTACTTC.

The chain has TRBV2 and TRBJ2-7; 7 bases are a match to TRBD1. Trimming at V came to 10 bases and at J to 2 bases, leaving 5 bases not matched to a gene. Germline V gives CDR1 SNHLY, CDR2 FYNNEI. The length of the CDR3 is 12 residues. CDR3 nucleotide sequence: TGTGCCACGAGACAGGGCCCCTACGAGCAGTACTTC. Translated, it gives CATRQGPYEQYF.

The genes are TRBV5-6 and TRBJ2-1; D is possibly TRBD1 (6 bases). Germline V gene data show CDR1 as SGHDT and CDR2 as YYEEEE. V gave up 2 bases and J gave up 4 bases, with 13 bases separating them. CDR3 length: 15 amino acids. The CDR3 DNA reads TGTGCCAGCAGCTTAGCAGGGGTCGTATACAATGAGCAGTTCTTC. Translating it yields CASSLAGVVYNEQFF.

The CDR3 DNA follows: TGCAGTGCTAGTGGGGGGAGTACGCAGTATTTT. Translating gives CSASGGSTQYF. This chain connects TRBV20-1 to TRBJ2-3; D is possibly TRBD2 (6 bases). V was clipped by 3 bases and J by 8 bases, with 9 bases between them. Germline V lookup: CDR1 DFQATT, CDR2 SNEGSKA (reference sequence). The CDR3 spans 11 residues.

This clone was seen a single time. The chain joins TRBV19 to TRBJ2-7; D not certain. This CDR3 contains 12 residues. V lost 5 bases and J lost 2, with 7 bases in between. The germline CDR1 and CDR2 sequences are LNHDA and SQIVND (reference sequence). CDR3 bases: TGTGCCAGTAGTGAGTTCCCCTACGAGCAGTACTTC. Its translation is CASSEFPYEQYF. The whole variable domain, remainder taken from reference TRBV19 and TRBJ2-7, is DGGITQSPKYLFRKEGQNVTLSCEQNLNHDAMYWYRQDPGQGLRLIYYSQIVNDFQKGDIAEGYSVSREKKESFPLTVTSAQKNPTAFYLCASSEFPYEQYFGPGTRLTVT.

This sequence joins TRBV7-9 and TRBJ2-3; D not resolved. The CDR3 is 15 amino acids. The V and J ends lost 0 bases and 0 bases respectively, with 7 bases between them. CDR1 and CDR2 (germline): SEHNR, FQNEAQ (reference sequence). For the CDR3, the DNA is TGTGCCAGCAGCTTAGCACAAACTAGCACAGATACGCAGTATTTT. It is translated as CASSLAQTSTDTQYF. The complete variable domain, with remaining parts taken from reference TRBV7-9 and TRBJ2-3, reads DTGVSQNPRHKITKRGQNVTFRCDPISEHNRLYWYRQTLGQGPEFLTYFQNEAQLEKSRLLSDRFSAERPKGSFSTLEIQRTEQGDSAMYLCASSLAQTSTDTQYFGPGTRLTVL.

V and J are TRBV29-1 and TRBJ1-2; D ambiguous. The CDR3 sequence is 13 residues long. In germline, CDR1 is SQVTM, CDR2 ANQGSEA. The ends were cut back, 3 bases at V and 0 bases at J, with 8 bases in the middle. For the CDR3, the DNA is TGCAGCGTTGATACAGACTCTAACTATGGCTACACCTTC. Translation gives CSVDTDSNYGYTF.

In this sample, this clone turned up a few times. This same CDR3 is encoded by further DNA sequences in the sample. This chain joins TRBV10-2 and TRBJ1-5; D unclear. Trimming pared 4 bases from V and 1 base from J, leaving 11 bases between. The CDR3 runs to 15 residues. Germline CDR1 is WSHSY and CDR2 is SAAADI. Here the CDR3 reads CASSGSDGSNQPQHF. The CDR3 nucleotides read TGCGCCAGCAGTGGTTCGGACGGAAGCAATCAGCCCCAGCATTTT.

The chain carries TRBV6-5 and TRBJ2-3; D is perhaps TRBD2 (5 bases). The CDR3 runs to 15 residues. Germline CDR1 is MNHEY and CDR2 is SVGAGI. V dropped 6 bases and J dropped 0 bases, with 13 bases sitting between them. This chain's CDR3 is CASSRTGKSTDTQYF. The CDR3 nucleotides are TGTGCCAGCAGCCGGACCGGGAAGAGCACAGATACGCAGTATTTT.

The chain links TRBV30 to TRBJ2-7, with D hard to call. Trimming removed 4 bases from V and 6 bases from J, with 10 bases in between. The CDR3 covers 11 residues. The V gene's germline CDR1 is GTSNPN and CDR2 SVGIG (reference sequence). The CDR3 DNA sequence: TGTGCCTGGACTGATGTGGGCGAGCAGTACTTC. Translating it yields CAWTDVGEQYF.

This clone has more than one count but fewer than ten. CDR3 DNA sequence: TGTGCCAGCAGCAAAGCCTGCCGAAACTATGGCTACACCTTC. It codes for CASSKACRNYGYTF. The chain is built from TRBV21-1 and TRBJ1-2. TRBV21-1 constitutes a pseudogene. The CDR3 loop spans 14 amino acids.

The V gene is TRBV19, the J gene TRBJ2-5; D uncertain. Germline assignment: CDR1 LNHDA and CDR2 SQIVND (reference sequence). The CDR3 runs to 14 residues. Trimming removed 4 bases at V and 5 bases at J, with 14 bases between. The DNA for the CDR3 is TGTGCCAGTAGTAACCAGGCCCTTCGGGAGACCCAGTACTTC. Its translation: CASSNQALRETQYF.

The chain recombines TRBV12-3 or TRBV12-4 with TRBJ1-3; D is ambiguous. The CDR3 is made up of 12 amino acids. V was clipped by 2 bases and J by 4 bases, with 3 bases between them. For the CDR3, the DNA is TGTGCCAGCAGTTTATTGGGAAACACCATATATTTT. It translates to CASSLLGNTIYF.

This chain links TRBV3-1 (or the pseudogene TRBV3-2) with TRBJ2-3; D not certain. V lost 4 bases, J lost 0 bases, and 11 bases lay in between. The length of the CDR3 is 15 residues. CDR1 and CDR2 from the germline V gene are LGHDT and YNNKEL (reference sequence). This chain's CDR3 is CASSPTSSSTDTQYF. The DNA of the CDR3 is TGTGCCAGCAGCCCGACTTCTTCTAGCACAGATACGCAGTATTTT.

The chain uses TRBV7-3 and TRBJ2-2, with D possibly matching TRBD2 (5 bases). Germline values: CDR1 SGHTA, CDR2 FQGTGA. CDR3 length: 16 amino acids. V lost 5 bases and J 5 bases, leaving 18 bases between the germline ends. The CDR3 DNA reads TGTGCCAGCAGCACAGAATTGGGGTGGAGGACCGGGGAGCTGTTTTTT. As protein: CASSTELGWRTGELFF.

The chain links TRBV5-1 to TRBJ1-1, with a possible D match to TRBD1 (5 bases). The V and J ends lost 4 bases and 1 base respectively, with 11 bases between them. The CDR3 consists of 14 residues. Germline V gives CDR1 SGHRS, CDR2 YFSETQ. CDR3 DNA sequence: TGCGCCAGCAGCGTTGGACACGGGAACACTGAAGCTTTCTTT. Translated: CASSVGHGNTEAFF.

The chain employs TRBV18 and TRBJ1-6, with D possibly TRBD1 on 6 matching bases. This CDR3 is 16 amino acids long. Germline V gene lookup returns CDR1 KGHSH and CDR2 LQKENI. The V and J ends lost 1 base and 8 bases respectively, with 15 bases between them. The CDR3 DNA is TGTGCCAGCTCACCACTCGGGGTCAGGGGAGATTCACCCCTCCACTTT. This gives the protein CASSPLGVRGDSPLHF.

The chain uses TRBV13 and TRBJ2-7; 14 nucleotides line up with TRBD2. The CDR3 has 18 amino acids. CDR1 and CDR2 (germline): PRHDT, FYEKMQ (reference sequence). Trimming removed 3 bases from V and 2 bases from J; junction bases left unmatched: 9. The CDR3 region is CASSFRGLAGGGTYEQYF. The CDR3 DNA follows: TGTGCCAGCAGCTTCCGAGGACTAGCGGGAGGCGGTACCTACGAGCAGTACTTC.

J is TRBJ1-5 and V is TRBV30, with D perhaps TRBD1 (6 bases). Trimming pared 1 base from V and 2 bases from J, leaving 18 bases between. The CDR3 has 17 amino acids. Looked up from germline, CDR1 is GTSNPN and CDR2 is SVGIG (reference sequence). The chain's CDR3 is CAWSGVRGRQGNQPQHF. CDR3 DNA: TGTGCCTGGAGTGGCGTTCGAGGCCGACAGGGCAATCAGCCCCAGCATTTT.

The V call is TRBV6-5, the J call TRBJ1-2, with TRBD1 identical over 10 bases. V lost 6 bases to trimming and J lost 1 base; unmatched junction nucleotides: 2. This CDR3 has 14 amino acids. Germline CDR1 and CDR2: MNHEY and SVGAGI. In nucleotides, the CDR3 is TGTGCCAGCAGGGGACAGGGGATTAACTATGGCTACACCTTC. This gives the protein CASRGQGINYGYTF.

The CDR3 DNA follows: TGTGCCAGCCTACAGCCGGGACAGGGGACGTATGGCTACACCTTC. It specifies CASLQPGQGTYGYTF. The genes are TRBV2 and TRBJ1-2; 10 bases match TRBD1. The V gene's germline CDR1 is SNHLY and CDR2 FYNNEI. This CDR3 is 15 amino acids long. The junction had 11 bases not matched to a gene; V was cut back by 8 bases and J by 5 bases.

This rearrangement joins TRBV6-5 to TRBJ1-3, with unresolved D. The V gene's germline CDR1 is MNHEY and CDR2 SVGAGI. The V end lost 2 bases, the J end lost 2 bases, and 10 bases lay between the germline ends. This CDR3 has 15 residues. CDR3 sequence reads: CASSYRGGPGNTIYF. As DNA, the CDR3 is TGTGCCAGCAGTTACCGGGGTGGGCCTGGAAACACCATATATTTT.